This T cell receptor beta chain was captured by sequencing in a study of multiple sclerosis patients with progressive multifocal leukoencephalopathy. Study-wide findings and caveats: Findings may reflect JC virus infection or just general immunocompromise. Before and during natalizumab, the clones expanded at PML already existed.

A note on this clone: Its antigen is still unknown.

Time point described: more than five months of natalizumab therapy. Produced via immunoSEQ multiplex PCR; TCRdb's table is partial and in-frame only. The sample lists 25,000 to 35,000 clones; around 92% were seen once. The CDR3 extends over 18 amino acids. J gave up 2 bases and V 2 bases, and 8 bases lay outside the gene matches. Germline V gives CDR1 SGHTA, CDR2 FQGNSA. The receptor's source is a human donor with multiple sclerosis. V gene TRBV7-2 combines with J gene TRBJ2-1; TRBD2 matches 11 bases. The sequenced sample was PBMCs, obtained from a patient treated with natalizumab. CDR3 sequence (DNA): TGTGCCAGCAGCTTATATCGGACTAGCGGGTCTGCCTACAATGAGCAGTTCTTC. Translated, it gives CASSLYRTSGSAYNEQFF.